Below, 9 T cell receptor beta chains from the same sample are listed, as sequenced in a study of cytomegalovirus exposure and HLA in healthy donors. Assay: immunoSEQ multiplex PCR; the TCRdb copy retains only in-frame clones and omits some. The sample includes more than 250,000 clones, 90% seen only once; the top ten take approximately 3.1%. Sequencing was done on a sample of PBMCs. The receptors derive from a woman aged 25 to 39 in good health and CMV-seronegative.

This chain connects TRBV19 to TRBJ1-5, with a possible D match to TRBD1 (5 bases). The V end lost 11 bases, the J end lost 3 bases, and 11 bases lay between the germline ends. The CDR3 contains 12 residues. Germline-derived CDR1 and CDR2 are LNHDA and SQIVND (reference sequence). CDR3 nucleotide sequence: TGTGCCGTCGCGGACAACAATCAGCCCCAGCATTTT. It is translated as CAVADNNQPQHF.

Here the CDR3 reads CAWKGWTDTQYF. The CDR3 DNA is TGTGCCTGGAAGGGTTGGACAGATACGCAGTATTTT. The J gene is TRBJ2-3, the V gene TRBV30; no clear D gene. Per germline, CDR1 GTSNPN and CDR2 SVGIG (reference sequence). The CDR3 is made up of 12 amino acids. The germline V and J ends were trimmed by 4 bases and 3 bases, with 8 bases remaining between them.

The V and J genes are TRBV7-3 and TRBJ2-1; unclear D gene. The CDR3 totals 16 residues. Germline V gives CDR1 SGHTA, CDR2 FQGTGA. The germline V and J ends were trimmed by 0 bases and 1 base, with 10 bases remaining between them. The DNA of the CDR3 is TGTGCCAGCAGCTTAACGGGCGCCGAATCCTACAATGAGCAGTTCTTC. Translating gives CASSLTGAESYNEQFF.

The rearrangement uses TRBV2 and TRBJ2-6; 9 bases fit TRBD2. Germline assignment: CDR1 SNHLY and CDR2 FYNNEI. Trimming cost V 6 bases and J 0 bases; bases outside gene matches: 6. The CDR3 has 17 residues. The DNA of the CDR3 is TGTGCCAGCAGGGCGGGACTAGCTATCTCTGGGGCCAACGTCCTGACTTTC. This gives the protein CASRAGLAISGANVLTF. Supplemented by reference TRBV2 and TRBJ2-6, the full variable domain reads EPEVTQTPSHQVTQMGQEVILRCVPISNHLYFYWYRQILGQKVEFLVSFYNNEISEKSEIFDDQFSVERPDGSNFTLKIRSTKLEDSAMYFCASRAGLAISGANVLTFGAGSRLTVL.

The J gene is TRBJ1-4, the V gene TRBV7-9; possible D gene TRBD1, 6 bases. The CDR3 length is 16 residues. Germline lookup yields CDR1 SEHNR and CDR2 FQNEAQ (reference sequence). The V end lost 0 bases, the J end lost 5 bases, and 13 bases lay between the germline ends. The CDR3 here is CASSLAQDRLNEKLFF. In DNA form, the CDR3 reads TGTGCCAGCAGCTTAGCCCAAGACAGGCTGAATGAAAAACTGTTTTTT.

The chain has TRBV29-1 and TRBJ2-1, with 9 bases aligning to TRBD1. This CDR3 comprises 13 residues. Germline values: CDR1 SQVTM, CDR2 ANQGSEA. After removal of 7 bases from V and 5 bases from J, the junction contained 6 bases not matched to a gene. The CDR3 bases are TGCAGCGCCTCCGGGACAGGGAACAATGAGCAGTTCTTC. Amino acids: CSASGTGNNEQFF.

This clone was observed a handful of times. The chain links TRBV11-3 to TRBJ2-7; D is uncertain. This CDR3 is 13 amino acids long. V lost 0 bases and J lost 6, with 9 bases in between. CDR1 is SGHNT and CDR2 is YENEEA in the germline V gene. CDR3 DNA sequence: TGTGCCAGCAGCTTAGAAGCCGCCAGCGAGCAGTACTTC. Encoded protein: CASSLEAASEQYF.

The V gene is TRBV6-5, the J gene TRBJ1-5, with D maybe TRBD1 (5 bases). Germline loops: CDR1 MNHEY, CDR2 SVGAGI. V was clipped by 0 bases and J by 4 bases, with 10 bases between them. The CDR3 runs to 15 residues. As DNA, the CDR3 is TGTGCCAGCAGTTACTCGTCGGACACGAATCAGCCCCAGCATTTT. It encodes CASSYSSDTNQPQHF.

This clone appeared a single time. The chain joins TRBV9 to TRBJ2-3; D possibly corresponds to TRBD2 (6 bases). Germline assignment: CDR1 SGDLS and CDR2 YYNGEE. Trimming stripped 3 bases from V and 3 bases from J, with 11 bases between. The CDR3 extends over 14 amino acids. The CDR3 nucleotides read TGTGCCAGCAGCGCCGGGAGACTGACAGATACGCAGTATTTT. It encodes CASSAGRLTDTQYF.